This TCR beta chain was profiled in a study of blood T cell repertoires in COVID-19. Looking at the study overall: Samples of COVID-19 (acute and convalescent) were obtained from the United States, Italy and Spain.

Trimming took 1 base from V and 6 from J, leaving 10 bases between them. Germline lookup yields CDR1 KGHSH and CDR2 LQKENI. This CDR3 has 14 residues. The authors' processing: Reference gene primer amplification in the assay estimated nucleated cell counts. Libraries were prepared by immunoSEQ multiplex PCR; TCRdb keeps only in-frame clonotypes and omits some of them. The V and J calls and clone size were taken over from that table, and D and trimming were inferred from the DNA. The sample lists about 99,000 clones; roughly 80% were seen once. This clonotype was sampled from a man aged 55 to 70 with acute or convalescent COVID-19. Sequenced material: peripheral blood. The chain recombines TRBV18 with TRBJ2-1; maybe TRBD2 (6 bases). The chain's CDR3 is CASSPLAGSNEQFF. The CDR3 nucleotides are TGTGCCAGCTCACCACTAGCCGGGAGCAATGAGCAGTTCTTC. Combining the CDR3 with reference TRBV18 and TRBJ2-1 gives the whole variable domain NAGVMQNPRHLVRRRGQEARLRCSPMKGHSHVYWYRQLPEEGLKFMVYLQKENIIDESGMPKERFSAEFPKEGPSILRIQQVVRGDSAAYFCASSPLAGSNEQFFGPGTRLTVL.